This T cell receptor beta chain was captured by sequencing in a study of shared clonotypes between healthy human individuals. About this clone: Its antigen is still unknown.

This table comes from immunoSEQ multiplex PCR, and its TCRdb copy is limited to in-frame clones, with some not included. Altogether about 870,000 clones are present, 80% to 95% being singletons, with the ten largest covering under 30%. Terminally differentiated effector memory CD45RA+ cells were left out of the naive CD8 fraction, which was CD45RO-negative and positively selected for CCR7. Trimming cost V 1 base and J 5 bases, with 15 bases left between them. The CDR3 runs to 15 residues. Germline CDR1 SGHTA, CDR2 FQGTGA. Broader study findings: Across subsets, estimated richness was generally greater for naive than for memory populations. Collection of samples was limited to blood; tissue repertoires likely differ.

This sequence was found in a man aged 25 to 45 in good health. The source material was naive CD8+ T cells sorted from blood. This chain joins TRBV7-3 and TRBJ2-7, with D maybe TRBD1 (5 bases). CDR3 sequence reads: CASSLIRVSAHEQYF. Here the CDR3 DNA reads TGTGCCAGCAGCTTAATCAGGGTTTCTGCCCACGAGCAGTACTTC. Full variable domain (outside the CDR3, taken from reference TRBV7-3 and TRBJ2-7): GAGVSQTPSNKVTEKGKYVELRCDPISGHTALYWYRQSLGQGPEFLIYFQGTGAADDSGLPNDRFFAVRPEGSVSTLKIQRTERGDSAVYLCASSLIRVSAHEQYFGPGTRLTVT.